A selection of T cell receptor beta chains follows, all from one sample in a study of beta chain features in type 1 diabetes. This table comes from immunoSEQ multiplex PCR, and its TCRdb copy is limited to in-frame clones, with some not included. The sample contains 600,000 or so clones, about an eighth of which appear only once. Sequenced: naive CD4+ T cells from blood. The receptors come from a man aged 18 to 35 with type 1 diabetes. The CDR3 runs from the conserved cysteine through the conserved F or W. A D gene is named only where the DNA matches it firmly. Size tells how often a clone was seen (once, few, many) or the class of an expanded clone, and some rows leave it out.

j_call d_call v_call clone_size cdr3_nt cdr3_aa
TRBJ2-7 TRBD2 TRBV19 few TGTGCCAGTACCACCCCAGGTTTAGCGGGCCGCTCCTACGAGCAGTACTTC CASTTPGLAGRSYEQYF
TRBJ1-2 . TRBV13 few TGTGCCAGCAGCTTAGGAGGGGACGGCTATGGCTACACCTTC CASSLGGDGYGYTF
TRBJ2-1 TRBD2 TRBV5-1 . TGCGCCAGCAGCTTTGGGCTAGCGGGGATCTCCTACAATGAGCAGTTCTTC CASSFGLAGISYNEQFF
TRBJ2-5 . TRBV5-1 few TGCGCCAGCAGCGTGGGAGGAGAGACCCAGTACTTC CASSVGGETQYF
TRBJ2-5 . TRBV7-3 . TGTGCCAGCAGCTTTCAACAGGGAAAGGGGGAGACCCAGTACTTC CASSFQQGKGETQYF
TRBJ2-1 TRBD2 TRBV4-1 few TGCGCCAGCAGGCCGGTGGGTAGCGGGAGTTCGGATGAGCAGTTCTTC CASRPVGSGSSDEQFF
TRBJ2-6 . TRBV6-1 . TGTGCCAGCATGGGAGGCCGCTCTGGGGCCAACGTCCTGACTTTC CASMGGRSGANVLTF
TRBJ2-5 . TRBV7-9 few TGTGCCAGCAGCATAAGGACAGTCCAAGAGACCCAGTACTTC CASSIRTVQETQYF
TRBJ2-1 . TRBV7-2 few TGTGCCAGCAGCTTAGCCCCGGGACTTGATGAGCAGTTCTTC CASSLAPGLDEQFF
TRBJ2-7 TRBD1 TRBV7-9 . TGTGCCAGCAGCTCCACAGGGGGCTACGAGCAGTACTTC CASSSTGGYEQYF
TRBJ2-7 . TRBV30 few TGTGCCTGGTCGGACGACAGTTACTACGAGCAGTACTTC CAWSDDSYYEQYF
TRBJ1-2 . TRBV19 . TGTGCCAGTAGACAAGCGGACCTCTATGGCTACACCTTC CASRQADLYGYTF
TRBJ2-1 . TRBV30 few TGTGCCGGGTCTAGGGGGGGCAATGAGCAGTTCTTC CAGSRGGNEQFF
TRBJ2-1 . TRBV19 few TGTGCCAGTAGTAGGGGGCTCCCCCCTCCCTACAATGAGCAGTTCTTC CASSRGLPPPYNEQFF
TRBJ1-5 TRBD1 TRBV5-8 . TGTGCCAGCAGCCCGCCACAGGGGAGTCAGCCCCAGCATTTT CASSPPQGSQPQHF
TRBJ1-5 . TRBV7-8 . TGTGCCAGCAGCTTAAACAGGTTTGGAGGCAATCAGCCCCAGCATTTT CASSLNRFGGNQPQHF